Listed below are T cell receptor beta chains from one sample, sequenced in a study of blood T cell repertoires in COVID-19. The repertoire was sequenced with immunoSEQ multiplex PCR; TCRdb's copy has only in-frame clones and lacks some. This table has about 150,000 clones, roughly 87% appearing once. Sample: peripheral blood. These TCRs come from a woman between 55 and 75 years old with active or convalescent COVID-19. Each CDR3 is given with its conserved first and last residue. Fields, in order: J gene, V gene, D gene, CDR3 protein. The D gene is left open where the match is weak.

j_gene: TRBJ1-6; v_gene: TRBV10-3; d_gene: -; CDR3aa: CAITGDYNSPLHF
j_gene: TRBJ1-1; v_gene: TRBV9; d_gene: TRBD1; CDR3aa: CASERGLERTEAFF
j_gene: TRBJ2-7; v_gene: TRBV12-3/TRBV12-4; d_gene: TRBD2; CDR3aa: CASSPGLILQYF
j_gene: TRBJ1-5; v_gene: TRBV15; d_gene: -; CDR3aa: CATSRRTDLNQPQHF
j_gene: TRBJ1-1; v_gene: TRBV6-5; d_gene: -; CDR3aa: CASSPPRGMGEAFF
j_gene: TRBJ1-5; v_gene: TRBV7-2; d_gene: TRBD1; CDR3aa: CASSTRGQGHLGNQPQHF
j_gene: TRBJ1-2; v_gene: TRBV6-5; d_gene: -; CDR3aa: CASSTGSDGYTF
j_gene: TRBJ1-5; v_gene: TRBV25-1; d_gene: -; CDR3aa: CASSQGNNQPQHF
j_gene: TRBJ1-6; v_gene: TRBV5-4; d_gene: -; CDR3aa: CASSSVAGSRSPLHF
j_gene: TRBJ1-1; v_gene: TRBV6-5; d_gene: -; CDR3aa: CASFLLNTEAFF
j_gene: TRBJ1-2; v_gene: TRBV6-2/TRBV6-3; d_gene: -; CDR3aa: CASSPGQVTVNYGYTF
j_gene: TRBJ2-7; v_gene: TRBV6-2/TRBV6-3; d_gene: -; CDR3aa: CASSYPSSYEQYF
j_gene: TRBJ1-5; v_gene: TRBV11-2; d_gene: -; CDR3aa: CASSVQGDQPQHF
j_gene: TRBJ2-7; v_gene: TRBV27; d_gene: -; CDR3aa: CASSLHSSYEQYF
j_gene: TRBJ1-5; v_gene: TRBV19; d_gene: -; CDR3aa: CAVGRGDQPQHF
j_gene: TRBJ2-5; v_gene: TRBV19; d_gene: -; CDR3aa: CASSITRGAQETQYF
j_gene: TRBJ1-1; v_gene: TRBV19; d_gene: TRBD1; CDR3aa: CASSTGTGMNTEAFF
j_gene: TRBJ1-5; v_gene: TRBV5-3; d_gene: -; CDR3aa: CARSFDHRDIMRSNQPQHF
j_gene: TRBJ1-5; v_gene: TRBV4-3; d_gene: TRBD1; CDR3aa: CASSQDTGQGDQPQHF
j_gene: TRBJ1-2; v_gene: TRBV4-3; d_gene: -; CDR3aa: CASSQDHPGSYGYTF
j_gene: TRBJ1-2; v_gene: TRBV4-3; d_gene: TRBD1; CDR3aa: CASSQDSGDRGYGYTF
j_gene: TRBJ2-1; v_gene: TRBV4-3; d_gene: -; CDR3aa: CASSQQRLEALLPHEQFF
j_gene: TRBJ2-5; v_gene: TRBV6-2/TRBV6-3; d_gene: TRBD2; CDR3aa: CASSTLAGGQETQYF
j_gene: TRBJ1-2; v_gene: TRBV11-2; d_gene: TRBD1; CDR3aa: CASSLSGQGYYGYTF
j_gene: TRBJ1-5; v_gene: TRBV7-8; d_gene: -; CDR3aa: CASSLYQNSNQPQHF
j_gene: TRBJ1-1; v_gene: TRBV10-3; d_gene: -; CDR3aa: CAIRETVNTEAFF
j_gene: TRBJ2-4; v_gene: TRBV12-5; d_gene: TRBD1; CDR3aa: CASGSGTGNIQYF